The TCR beta chain described here comes from a study of blood T cell repertoires in COVID-19. On the study more broadly: Collection of acute and convalescent COVID-19 samples took place in the United States, Italy and Spain. PBMCs, B-cell-depleted T cells, or T cells were the source of the cDNA or gDNA that made up the material.

In germline, CDR1 is SGDLS, CDR2 YYNGEE. V was trimmed by 3 bases and J by 0 bases, leaving 10 bases between them. CDR3 length equals 15 residues. This clone was counted ten times or more. Study processing details: Cell counts per sample came from amplifying reference gene primers. Repertoires were generated with immunoSEQ multiplex PCR, while TCRdb's copy carries only in-frame clones and drops some. For V, J and clone size, that table is used; D and trimming come from the DNA. The data hold 85,000 to 95,000 clones, with 65% to 90% observed a single time. V is TRBV9 and J is TRBJ1-3; D gene uncertain. This sequence was found in a woman at least 80 years old with acute or convalescent COVID-19. Material: peripheral blood. This chain's CDR3 is CASSALLSSGNTIYF. The DNA of the CDR3 is TGTGCCAGCAGCGCCCTACTGAGCTCTGGAAACACCATATATTTT.